This section outlines one TCR beta chain sequence together with its context. Antigen unknown. This sample was included in a study of graft-versus-host responses after intestinal transplantation. On the study more broadly: Recipients received multivisceral, liver-intestinal, or isolated intestinal transplants.

Clones were read by immunoSEQ multiplex PCR, and TCRdb kept only the in-frame ones, dropping some. The table shows fewer than 60,000 clones, with approximately 88% occurring only once. The CDR3 extends over 14 amino acids. The V end lost 3 bases, the J end lost 2 bases, and 8 bases lay between the germline ends. Germline CDR1 reads LNHDA; CDR2 reads SQIVND (reference sequence). The receptor's source is a human donor who was the organ donor for an intestinal transplant. The V gene is TRBV19, the J gene TRBJ1-5; D is undetermined. Specimen: unstimulated CD4+ T cells sorted from spleen or lymph node cells, collected before transplant. In DNA, the CDR3 is TGTGCCAGTAGTATTCGGTCCGGCAATCAGCCCCAGCATTTT. As protein: CASSIRSGNQPQHF. The full variable domain, rest sourced from reference TRBV19 and TRBJ1-5, is DGGITQSPKYLFRKEGQNVTLSCEQNLNHDAMYWYRQDPGQGLRLIYYSQIVNDFQKGDIAEGYSVSREKKESFPLTVTSAQKNPTAFYLCASSIRSGNQPQHFGDGTRLSIL.